This entry describes one T cell receptor (beta chain). The CDR3 is 15 amino acids. Trimming took off 1 base at V and 2 bases at J, with 9 bases between the two ends. Germline lookup yields CDR1 SGHVS and CDR2 FNYEAQ. This sample was taken from a study of shared clonotypes between healthy human individuals. At the level of the study: A couple of women and a few men aged 18 to 49 made up the donors.

Assay used: immunoSEQ multiplex PCR; TCRdb lists only in-frame clones, some missing. The sample contains fewer than 850,000 clones, around 72% of which appear only once. Sequencing used memory CD4+ T cells sorted from blood. Subset indicated: CD45RA-negative fraction. V is TRBV7-6 and J is TRBJ1-5, with D possibly being TRBD1 (6 bases). This receptor was obtained from a woman aged 25 to 45 in good health. In DNA form, the CDR3 reads TGTGCCAGCAGCTTAGGATCAGGGGGCAATCAGCCCCAGCATTTT. Translated: CASSLGSGGNQPQHF.